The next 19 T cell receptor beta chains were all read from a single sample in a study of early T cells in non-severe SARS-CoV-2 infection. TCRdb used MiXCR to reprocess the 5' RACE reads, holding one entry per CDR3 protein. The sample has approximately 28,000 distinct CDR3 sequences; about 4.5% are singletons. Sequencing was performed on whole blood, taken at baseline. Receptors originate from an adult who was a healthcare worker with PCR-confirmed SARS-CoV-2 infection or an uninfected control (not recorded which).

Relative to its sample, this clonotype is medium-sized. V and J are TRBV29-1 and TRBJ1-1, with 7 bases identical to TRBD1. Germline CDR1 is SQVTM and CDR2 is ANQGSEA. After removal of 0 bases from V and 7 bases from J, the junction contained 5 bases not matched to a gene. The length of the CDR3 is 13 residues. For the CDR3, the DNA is TGCAGCGTTGAAGATGGACAGGCCATTGAAGCTTTCTTT. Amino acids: CSVEDGQAIEAFF.

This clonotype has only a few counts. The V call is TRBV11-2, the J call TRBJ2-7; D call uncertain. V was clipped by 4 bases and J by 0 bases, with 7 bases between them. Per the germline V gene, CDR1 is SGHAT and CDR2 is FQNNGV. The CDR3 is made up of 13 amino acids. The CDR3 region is CASSSSPSYEQYF. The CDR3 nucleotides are TGTGCCAGCAGCTCCTCCCCCTCCTACGAGCAGTACTTC.

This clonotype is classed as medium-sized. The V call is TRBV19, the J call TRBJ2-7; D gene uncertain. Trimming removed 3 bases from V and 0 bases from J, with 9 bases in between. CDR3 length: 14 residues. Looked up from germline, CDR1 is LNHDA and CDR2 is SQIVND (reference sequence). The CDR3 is CASSIARSSYEQYF. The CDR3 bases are TGTGCCAGTAGTATCGCCAGGAGCTCCTACGAGCAGTACTTC.

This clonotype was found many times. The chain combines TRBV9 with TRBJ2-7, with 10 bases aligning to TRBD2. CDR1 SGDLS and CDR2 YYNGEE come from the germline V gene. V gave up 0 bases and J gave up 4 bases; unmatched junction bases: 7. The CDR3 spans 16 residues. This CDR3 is CASSVGSAGGPYEQYF. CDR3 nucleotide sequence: TGTGCCAGCAGCGTAGGATCAGCGGGAGGGCCGTACGAGCAGTACTTC.

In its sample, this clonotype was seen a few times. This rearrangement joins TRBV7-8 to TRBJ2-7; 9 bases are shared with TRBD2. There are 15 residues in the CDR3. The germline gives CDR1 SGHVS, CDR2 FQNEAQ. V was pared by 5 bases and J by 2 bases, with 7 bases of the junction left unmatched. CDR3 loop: CASSRRGGVAYEQYF. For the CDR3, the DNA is TGTGCCAGCAGCAGGCGGGGGGGCGTCGCCTACGAGCAGTACTTC.

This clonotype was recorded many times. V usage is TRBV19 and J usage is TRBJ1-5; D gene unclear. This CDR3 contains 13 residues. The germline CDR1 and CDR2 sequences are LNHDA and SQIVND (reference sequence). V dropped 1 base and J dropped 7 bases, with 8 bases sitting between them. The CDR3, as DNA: TGTGCCAGTAGTATAGGGGCGCGGCAGCCCCAGCATTTT. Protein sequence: CASSIGARQPQHF.

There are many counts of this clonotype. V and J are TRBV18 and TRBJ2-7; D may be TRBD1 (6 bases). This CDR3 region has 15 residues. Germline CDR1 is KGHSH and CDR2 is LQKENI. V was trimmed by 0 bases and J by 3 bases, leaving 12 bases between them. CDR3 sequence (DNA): TGTGCCAGCTCACCACCCTCGCGGACAGACTACGAGCAGTACTTC. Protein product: CASSPPSRTDYEQYF.

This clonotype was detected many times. CDR3 sequence reads: CASSQGGSSYNEQFF. CDR3 nucleotides: TGTGCCAGCAGCCAAGGGGGTAGCTCCTACAATGAGCAGTTCTTC. The chain carries TRBV4-2 and TRBJ2-1; D remains unclear. The CDR3 runs to 15 residues. Germline lookup yields CDR1 LGHNA and CDR2 YNFKEQ. The V gene lost 1 base and the J gene lost 0 bases, with 7 bases spanning the gap.

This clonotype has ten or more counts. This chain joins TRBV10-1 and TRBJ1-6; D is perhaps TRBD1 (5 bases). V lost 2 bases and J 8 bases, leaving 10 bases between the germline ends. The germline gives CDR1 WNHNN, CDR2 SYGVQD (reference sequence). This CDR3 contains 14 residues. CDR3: CASSERRGDSPLHF. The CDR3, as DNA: TGCGCCAGCAGTGAGAGGAGGGGTGATTCACCCCTCCACTTT.

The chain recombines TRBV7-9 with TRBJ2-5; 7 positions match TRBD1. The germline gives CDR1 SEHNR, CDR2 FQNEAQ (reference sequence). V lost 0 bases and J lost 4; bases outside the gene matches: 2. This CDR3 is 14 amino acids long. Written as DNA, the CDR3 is TGTGCCAGCAGCTTAGCCAGGGGGATAGAGACCCAGTACTTC. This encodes CASSLARGIETQYF.

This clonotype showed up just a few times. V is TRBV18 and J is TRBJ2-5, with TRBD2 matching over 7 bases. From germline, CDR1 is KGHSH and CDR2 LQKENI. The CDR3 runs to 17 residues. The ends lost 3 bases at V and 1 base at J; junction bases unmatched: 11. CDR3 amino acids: CASSPRSGAGTQETQYF. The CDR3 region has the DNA TGTGCCAGCTCACCGAGAAGCGGGGCGGGAACCCAAGAGACCCAGTACTTC.

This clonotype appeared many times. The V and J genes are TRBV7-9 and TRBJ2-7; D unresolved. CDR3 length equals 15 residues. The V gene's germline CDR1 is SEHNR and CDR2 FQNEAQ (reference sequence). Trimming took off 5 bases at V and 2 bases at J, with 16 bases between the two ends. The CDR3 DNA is TGTGCCAGCAGCCTATACTTACTTGGGCCCTACGAGCAGTACTTC. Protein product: CASSLYLLGPYEQYF.

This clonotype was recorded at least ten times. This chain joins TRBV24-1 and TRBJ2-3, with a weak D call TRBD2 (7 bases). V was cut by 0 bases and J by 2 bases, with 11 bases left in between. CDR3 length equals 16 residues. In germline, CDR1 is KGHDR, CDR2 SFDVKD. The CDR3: CATSDLLRGHTDTQYF. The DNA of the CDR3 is TGTGCCACCAGTGATTTGTTGCGGGGGCACACAGATACGCAGTATTTT.

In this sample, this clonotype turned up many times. In DNA form, the CDR3 reads TGTGCCATCAGTGAAGGACCGTATGGCTACACCTTC. Translated, it gives CAISEGPYGYTF. The chain carries TRBV10-3 and TRBJ1-2; D is unclear. In germline, CDR1 is ENHRY, CDR2 SYGVKD. Trimming took 3 bases from V and 5 from J, leaving 7 bases between them. CDR3 size: 12 residues.

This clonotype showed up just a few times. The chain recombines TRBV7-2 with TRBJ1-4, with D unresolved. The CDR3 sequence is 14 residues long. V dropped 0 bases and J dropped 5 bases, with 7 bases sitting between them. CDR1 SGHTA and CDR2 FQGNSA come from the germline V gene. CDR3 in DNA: TGTGCCAGCAGCTTAGCGCAGTGGAATGAAAAACTGTTTTTT. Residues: CASSLAQWNEKLFF.

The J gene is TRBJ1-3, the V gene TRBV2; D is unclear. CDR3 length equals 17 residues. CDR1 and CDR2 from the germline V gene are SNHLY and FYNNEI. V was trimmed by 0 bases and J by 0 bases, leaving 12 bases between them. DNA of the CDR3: TGTGCCAGCAGTGAAGCGCATCCGGGCGTCTCTGGAAACACCATATATTTT. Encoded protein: CASSEAHPGVSGNTIYF.

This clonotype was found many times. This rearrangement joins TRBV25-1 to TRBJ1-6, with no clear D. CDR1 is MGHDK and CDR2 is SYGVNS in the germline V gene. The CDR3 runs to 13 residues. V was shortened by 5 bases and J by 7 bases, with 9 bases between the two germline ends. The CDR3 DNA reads TGTGCCAGCAGTCAACTGAACAATTCACCCCTCCACTTT. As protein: CASSQLNNSPLHF. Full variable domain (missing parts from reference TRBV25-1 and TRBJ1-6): EADIYQTPRYLVIGTGKKITLECSQTMGHDKMYWYQQDPGMELHLIHYSYGVNSTEKGDLSSESTVSRIRTEHFPLTLESARPSHTSQYLCASSQLNNSPLHFGNGTRLTVT.

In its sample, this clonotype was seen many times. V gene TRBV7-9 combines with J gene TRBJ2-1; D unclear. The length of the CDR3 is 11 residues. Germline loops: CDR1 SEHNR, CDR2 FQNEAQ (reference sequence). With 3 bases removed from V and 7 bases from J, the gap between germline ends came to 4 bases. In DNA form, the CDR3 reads TGTGCCAGCAGCTTTGGGAATGAGCAGTTCTTC. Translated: CASSFGNEQFF.

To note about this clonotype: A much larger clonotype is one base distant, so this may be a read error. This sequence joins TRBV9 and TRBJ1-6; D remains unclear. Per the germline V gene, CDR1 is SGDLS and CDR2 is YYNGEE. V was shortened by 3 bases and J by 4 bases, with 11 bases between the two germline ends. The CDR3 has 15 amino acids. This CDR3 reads CASSAVEGYNSPLHF. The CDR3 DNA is TGTGCCAGCAGCGCGGTCGAGGGATATAATTCACCCCTCCACTTT.